The present T cell receptor beta chain was sequenced within a study of cytomegalovirus exposure and HLA in healthy donors. Turning to the study itself: Around four fifths of 300 to 450 genotyped donors fell in the Caucasian-associated ancestry cluster. Study outcomes and limitations: There were some public TCRs occurring in many donors, but most TCR sequences were rare.

A word on this clone: The antigen remains unidentified.

The germline gives CDR1 MNHNS, CDR2 SASEGT. CDR3 length: 15 residues. Losses at the gene ends were 6 bases for V and 7 bases for J; bases not matched to a gene: 7. Researchers ran the PCR with 60 Vbeta and 13 Jbeta primers. Sequencing was performed with immunoSEQ multiplex PCR; in TCRdb, only in-frame clones are kept and a portion is missing. There are some 120,000 clones in the sample, with about 2.7% held by the top ten. The receptor comes from a man in his thirties or forties in good health and CMV-seronegative. The sample was PBMCs. The chain joins TRBV6-1 to TRBJ2-1, with 12 bases matching TRBD2. CDR3 sequence (DNA): TGTGCCAGCAGGGGGGAGACTAGCGGGAGAAATGAGCAGTTCTTC. This gives the protein CASRGETSGRNEQFF.